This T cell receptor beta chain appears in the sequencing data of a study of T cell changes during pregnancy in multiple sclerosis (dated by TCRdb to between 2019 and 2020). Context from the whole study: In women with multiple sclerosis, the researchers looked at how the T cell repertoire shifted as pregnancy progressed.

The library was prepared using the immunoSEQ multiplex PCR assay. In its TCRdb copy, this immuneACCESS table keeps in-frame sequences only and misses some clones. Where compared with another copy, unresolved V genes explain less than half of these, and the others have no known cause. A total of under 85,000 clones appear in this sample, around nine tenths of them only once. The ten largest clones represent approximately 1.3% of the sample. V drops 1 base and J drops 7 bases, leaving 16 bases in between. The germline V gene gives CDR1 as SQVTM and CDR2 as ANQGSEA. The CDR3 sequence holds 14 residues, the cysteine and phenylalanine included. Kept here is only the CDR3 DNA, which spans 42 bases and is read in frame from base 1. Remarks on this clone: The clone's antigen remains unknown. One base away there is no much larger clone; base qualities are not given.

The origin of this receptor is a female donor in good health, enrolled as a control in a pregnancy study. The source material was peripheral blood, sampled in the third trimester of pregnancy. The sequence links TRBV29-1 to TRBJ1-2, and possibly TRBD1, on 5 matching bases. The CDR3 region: CSVEGGTAGGGYTF. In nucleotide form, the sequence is TGCAGCGTTGAAGGCGGGACTGCGGGAGGTGGCTACACCTTC.